This TCR beta chain stems from a study of T cell changes during pregnancy in multiple sclerosis. Trimming took off 2 bases at V and 1 base at J, with 12 bases between the two ends. Germline CDR1 SGDLS, CDR2 YYNGEE. The CDR3 has 16 amino acids. Sequencing used immunoSEQ multiplex PCR; TCRdb keeps in-frame clones, though not all of them. The data hold about 97,000 clones, with 90% observed a single time. Sample: peripheral blood, taken in the second trimester of pregnancy. This sequence joins TRBV9 and TRBJ2-2; no firm D call. The origin of this receptor is a female donor in good health, enrolled as a control in a pregnancy study. The CDR3, as DNA: TGTGCCAGCAGCGTCGAACACCAGGAGAACACCGGGGAGCTGTTTTTT. It yields the protein CASSVEHQENTGELFF.